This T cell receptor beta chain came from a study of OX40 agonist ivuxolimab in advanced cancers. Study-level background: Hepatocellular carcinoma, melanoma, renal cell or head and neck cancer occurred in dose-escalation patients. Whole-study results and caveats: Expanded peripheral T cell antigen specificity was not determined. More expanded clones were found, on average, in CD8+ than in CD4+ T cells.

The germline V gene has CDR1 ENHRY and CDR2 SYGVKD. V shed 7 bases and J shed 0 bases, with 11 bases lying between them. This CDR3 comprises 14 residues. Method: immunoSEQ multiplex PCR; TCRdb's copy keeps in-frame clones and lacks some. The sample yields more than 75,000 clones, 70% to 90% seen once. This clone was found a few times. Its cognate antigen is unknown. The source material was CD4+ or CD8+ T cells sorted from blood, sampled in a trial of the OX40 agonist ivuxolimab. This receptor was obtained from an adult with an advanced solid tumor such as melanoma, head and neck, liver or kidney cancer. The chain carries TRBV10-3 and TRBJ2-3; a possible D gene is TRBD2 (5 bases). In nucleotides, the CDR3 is TGTGCCATCAAGGGAGCGTTTAGCACAGATACGCAGTATTTT. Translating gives CAIKGAFSTDTQYF.